This T cell receptor beta chain is from a study of control samples from healthy donors and cancer patients. TCRdb's copy holds only in-frame clones and misses some; the assay was immunoSEQ multiplex PCR. The profile covers 150,000 to 200,000 clones, with roughly 89% appearing a single time and approximately 1.5% taken by the ten largest. This CDR3 comprises 17 residues. Trimming took off 5 bases at V and 1 base at J, with 17 bases between the two ends. The germline gives CDR1 MNHEY, CDR2 SMNVEV (reference sequence). This rearrangement joins TRBV27 to TRBJ1-4, with a possible D match to TRBD1 (5 bases). This sequence was found in a woman in her twenties or thirties in good health. The sample taken for sequencing was blood. Written as DNA, the CDR3 is TGTGCCAGCAGTCCCCGACAGAACTCCTTAACTAATGAAAAACTGTTTTTT. Translated, it gives CASSPRQNSLTNEKLFF. Using reference TRBV27 and TRBJ1-4 for the parts outside the CDR3, the full variable domain is EAQVTQNPRYLITVTGKKLTVTCSQNMNHEYMSWYRQDPGLGLRQIYYSMNVEVTDKGDVPEGYKVSRKEKRNFPLILESPSPNQTSLYFCASSPRQNSLTNEKLFFGSGTQLSVL.